Presented here are 10 T cell receptor beta chains from one specimen sequenced in a study of cytomegalovirus exposure and HLA in healthy donors. 13 Jbeta primers and 60 Vbeta primers were used for the PCR. Profiling relied on immunoSEQ multiplex PCR, and the TCRdb table lists in-frame clones only, not all of them. The data show 110,000 or so clones, approximately 14% seen once. The material sequenced was PBMCs. These TCRs come from a female donor in good health and CMV-seronegative.

This clone was seen a few times. CDR3 region: CASNRQGGNTEAFF. The CDR3 nucleotides are TGTGCCAGCAACCGACAGGGAGGGAACACTGAAGCTTTCTTT. V usage is TRBV14 and J usage is TRBJ1-1, with 7 positions matching TRBD1. With V trimmed by 7 bases and J by 1 base, 6 bases remained unmatched. Germline CDR1 SGHDN, CDR2 FVKESK. The CDR3 contains 14 residues.

The table lists this clone with a few counts. CDR3 sequence reads: CASLQGGYEQYF. CDR3 nucleotide sequence: TGTGCCAGCTTACAGGGGGGCTACGAGCAGTACTTC. V is TRBV2 and J is TRBJ2-7; TRBD1 agrees at 8 bases. Germline V gene lookup returns CDR1 SNHLY and CDR2 FYNNEI. Losses at the gene ends were 8 bases for V and 3 bases for J; bases not matched to a gene: 3. This CDR3 region has 12 residues.

This clone was detected only a few times. The chain is built from TRBV4-1 and TRBJ2-7; no reliable D call. Germline lookup yields CDR1 MGHRA and CDR2 YSYEKL. Between the trimmed V and J ends, which lost 1 base and 2 bases, there was a span of 12 bases. The CDR3 runs 15 residues. The CDR3 DNA follows: TGCGCCAGCAGCCAAGCGGCCAGGTCCCCCTACGAGCAGTACTTC. This translates into CASSQAARSPYEQYF.

In this sample, this clone turned up a few times. The rearrangement links TRBV4-3 to TRBJ2-7; D is ambiguous. The CDR3 extends over 13 amino acids. Germline V gene sequence: CDR1 LGHNA, CDR2 YSLEER. Trimming took 0 bases from V and 7 from J, leaving 10 bases between them. CDR3 bases: TGCGCCAGCAGCCAAGACTTCGGTGTGGAGCAGTACTTC. Its protein product is CASSQDFGVEQYF.

The chain combines TRBV2 with TRBJ1-5; TRBD1 aligns across 11 bases. Unmatched junction bases numbered 5, after V lost 6 bases and J lost 7 bases. CDR1 SNHLY and CDR2 FYNNEI come from the germline V gene. The CDR3 consists of 14 residues. The CDR3 here is CASSKDRGHQPQHF. The CDR3, as DNA: TGTGCCAGCAGCAAGGACAGGGGGCACCAGCCCCAGCATTTT.

This clone was seen a handful of times. The CDR3 nucleotides read TGTGCCAGCAGCCCCGGGACAGGGGTGCGCCCTCACAATGAGCAGTTCTTC. It encodes CASSPGTGVRPHNEQFF. The V and J genes are TRBV5-6 and TRBJ2-1, with 10 bases matching TRBD1. Trimming removed 4 bases from V and 5 bases from J; junction bases left unmatched: 12. From germline, CDR1 is SGHDT and CDR2 YYEEEE. This CDR3 spans 17 amino acids.

This clone was picked up a small number of times. As DNA, the CDR3 is TGTGCCAGCAGCAACTCAGGGGGAGGCTACGAGCAGTACTTC. This sequence encodes CASSNSGGGYEQYF. This sequence joins TRBV6-1 and TRBJ2-7; a weak D match, TRBD1 (7 bases). Trimming pared 6 bases from V and 3 bases from J, leaving 15 bases between. The germline CDR1 and CDR2 sequences are MNHNS and SASEGT. The CDR3 is made up of 14 amino acids.

The genes are TRBV6-4 and TRBJ2-1, with 7 bases that match TRBD1. This CDR3 is built from 16 residues. Germline lookup yields CDR1 MRHNA and CDR2 SNTAGT. Unmatched junction bases numbered 2, after V lost 0 bases and J lost 0 bases. CDR3 sequence reads: CASSDSWTGSYNEQFF. The CDR3 DNA is TGTGCCAGCAGTGACTCGTGGACAGGCTCCTACAATGAGCAGTTCTTC.

This clone was observed a handful of times. This same CDR3 is encoded by further DNA sequences in the sample. The rearrangement uses TRBV19 and TRBJ2-1, with D possibly being TRBD2 (5 bases). Germline CDR1 is LNHDA and CDR2 is SQIVND (reference sequence). V lost 6 bases to trimming and J lost 3 bases, with 12 bases between them. CDR3 size: 14 residues. The CDR3 loop reads CASSPGLRYNEQFF. CDR3 sequence (DNA): TGTGCCAGTAGCCCTGGACTTCGCTACAATGAGCAGTTCTTC.

The V call is TRBV15, the J call TRBJ1-4, with a possible D match to TRBD1 (6 bases). Trimming left V 0 bases short and J 10 bases short, with 15 bases between. Germline V gives CDR1 LNHNV, CDR2 YYDKDF (reference sequence). The CDR3 is made up of 15 amino acids. The CDR3 here is CATSRERGTGGKLFF. The CDR3 DNA reads as TGTGCCACCAGCAGAGAAAGGGGGACCGGTGGAAAACTGTTTTTT.